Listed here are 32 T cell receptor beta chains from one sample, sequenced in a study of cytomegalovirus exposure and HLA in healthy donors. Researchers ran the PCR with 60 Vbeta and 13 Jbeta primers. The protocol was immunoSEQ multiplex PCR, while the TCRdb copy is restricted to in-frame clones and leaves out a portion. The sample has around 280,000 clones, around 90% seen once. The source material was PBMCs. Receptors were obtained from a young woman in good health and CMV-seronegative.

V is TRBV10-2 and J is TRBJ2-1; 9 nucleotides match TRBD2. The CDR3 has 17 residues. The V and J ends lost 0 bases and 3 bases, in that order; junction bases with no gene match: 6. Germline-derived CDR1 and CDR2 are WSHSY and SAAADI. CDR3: CASSESIGTSNYNEQFF. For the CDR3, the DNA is TGCGCCAGCAGTGAGTCGATCGGGACTAGCAACTACAATGAGCAGTTCTTC.

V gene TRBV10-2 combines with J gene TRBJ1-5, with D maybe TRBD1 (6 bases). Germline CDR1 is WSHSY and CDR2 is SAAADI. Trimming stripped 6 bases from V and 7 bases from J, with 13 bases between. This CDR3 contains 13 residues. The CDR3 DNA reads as TGCGCCAGCAGCCCCGGGGGGCCACAGCCCCAGCATTTT. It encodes CASSPGGPQPQHF.

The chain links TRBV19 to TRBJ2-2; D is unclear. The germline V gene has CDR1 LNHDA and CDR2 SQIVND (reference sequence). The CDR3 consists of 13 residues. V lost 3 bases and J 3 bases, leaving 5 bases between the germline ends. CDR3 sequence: CASSMADTGELFF. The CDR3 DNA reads TGTGCCAGTAGTATGGCGGACACCGGGGAGCTGTTTTTT.

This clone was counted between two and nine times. CDR3 residues: CASSSTGYTEAFF. The CDR3 DNA follows: TGTGCCAGCAGCTCCACAGGCTACACTGAAGCTTTCTTT. The chain combines TRBV7-9 with TRBJ1-1, with D perhaps TRBD1 (5 bases). The CDR3 is 13 residues long. With 4 bases removed from V and 3 bases from J, the gap between germline ends came to 9 bases. The germline V gene encodes CDR1 SEHNR and CDR2 FQNEAQ (reference sequence). The full variable domain, completed using reference TRBV7-9 and TRBJ1-1, is DTGVSQNPRHKITKRGQNVTFRCDPISEHNRLYWYRQTLGQGPEFLTYFQNEAQLEKSRLLSDRFSAERPKGSFSTLEIQRTEQGDSAMYLCASSSTGYTEAFFGQGTRLTVV.

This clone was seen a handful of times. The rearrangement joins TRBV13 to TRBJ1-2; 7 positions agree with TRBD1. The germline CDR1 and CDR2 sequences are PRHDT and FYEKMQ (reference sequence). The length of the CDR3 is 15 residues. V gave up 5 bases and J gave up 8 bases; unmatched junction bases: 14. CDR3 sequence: CASSARFTGVEGYTF. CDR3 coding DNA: TGTGCCAGCAGCGCGCGATTTACAGGGGTCGAGGGCTACACCTTC.

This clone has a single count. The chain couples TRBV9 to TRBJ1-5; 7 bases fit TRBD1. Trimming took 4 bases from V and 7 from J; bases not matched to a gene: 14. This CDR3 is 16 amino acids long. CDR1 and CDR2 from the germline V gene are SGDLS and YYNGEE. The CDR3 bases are TGTGCCAGCAGCCCGACCGGTTTGGGACAGCCCCAGCCCCAGCATTTT. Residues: CASSPTGLGQPQPQHF.

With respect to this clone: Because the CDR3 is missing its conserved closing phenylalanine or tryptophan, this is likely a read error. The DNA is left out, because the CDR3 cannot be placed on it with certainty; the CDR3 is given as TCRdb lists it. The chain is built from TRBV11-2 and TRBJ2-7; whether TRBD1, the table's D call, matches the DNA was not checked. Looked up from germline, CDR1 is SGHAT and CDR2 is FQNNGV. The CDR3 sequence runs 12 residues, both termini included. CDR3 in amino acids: CASSQGVAFSFL.

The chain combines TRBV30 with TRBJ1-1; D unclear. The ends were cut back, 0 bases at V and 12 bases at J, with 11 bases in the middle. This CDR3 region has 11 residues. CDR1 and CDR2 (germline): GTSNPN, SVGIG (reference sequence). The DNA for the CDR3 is TGTGCCTGGAGTGTATCCCCGCTAACTTTCTTT. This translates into CAWSVSPLTFF.

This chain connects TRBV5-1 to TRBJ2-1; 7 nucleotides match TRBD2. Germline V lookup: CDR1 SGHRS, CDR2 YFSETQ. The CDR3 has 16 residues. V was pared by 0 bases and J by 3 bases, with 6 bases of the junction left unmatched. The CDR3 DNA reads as TGCGCCAGCAGCTTGGACAGGCGGGGGAGCTACAATGAGCAGTTCTTC. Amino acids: CASSLDRRGSYNEQFF. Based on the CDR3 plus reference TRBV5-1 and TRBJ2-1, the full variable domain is KAGVTQTPRYLIKTRGQQVTLSCSPISGHRSVSWYQQTPGQGLQFLFEYFSETQRNKGNFPGRFSGRQFSNSRSEMNVSTLELGDSALYLCASSLDRRGSYNEQFFGPGTRLTVL.

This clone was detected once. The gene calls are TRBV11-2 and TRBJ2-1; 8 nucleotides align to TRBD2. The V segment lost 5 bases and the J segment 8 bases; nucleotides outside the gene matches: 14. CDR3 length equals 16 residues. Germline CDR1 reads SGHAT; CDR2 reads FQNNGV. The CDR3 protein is CASSERTGGIFYEQFF. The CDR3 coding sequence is TGTGCCAGCAGCGAACGTACGGGGGGGATCTTCTATGAGCAGTTCTTC.

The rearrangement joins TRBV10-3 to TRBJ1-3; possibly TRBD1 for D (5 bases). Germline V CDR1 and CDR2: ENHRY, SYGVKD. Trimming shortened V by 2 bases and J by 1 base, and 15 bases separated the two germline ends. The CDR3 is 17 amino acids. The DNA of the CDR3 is TGTGCCATCAGTGAGCATACCCGACAGTTTTCTGGAAACACCATATATTTT. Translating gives CAISEHTRQFSGNTIYF.

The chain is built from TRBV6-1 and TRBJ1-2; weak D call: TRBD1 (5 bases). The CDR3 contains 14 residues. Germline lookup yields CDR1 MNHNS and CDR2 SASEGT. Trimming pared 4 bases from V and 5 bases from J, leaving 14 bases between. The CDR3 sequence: CASSGRGVGYGYTF. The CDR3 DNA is TGTGCCAGCAGTGGGCGGGGGGTTGGATATGGCTACACCTTC.

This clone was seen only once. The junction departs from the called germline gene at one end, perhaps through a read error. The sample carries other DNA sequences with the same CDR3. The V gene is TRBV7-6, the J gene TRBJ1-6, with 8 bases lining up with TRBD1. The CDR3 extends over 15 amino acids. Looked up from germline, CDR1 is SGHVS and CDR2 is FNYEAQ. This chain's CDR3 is CASSLGTGINSPLHF. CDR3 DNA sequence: TGTGCCAGCAGCTTAGGGACAGGGATTAATTCCCCCCTCCACTTT.

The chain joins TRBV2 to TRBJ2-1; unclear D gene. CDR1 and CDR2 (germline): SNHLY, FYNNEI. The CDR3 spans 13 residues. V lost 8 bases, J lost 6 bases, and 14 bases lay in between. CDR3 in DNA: TGTGCCAGCGGCCTCTTTCTTTGCAATGAGCAGTTCTTC. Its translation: CASGLFLCNEQFF.

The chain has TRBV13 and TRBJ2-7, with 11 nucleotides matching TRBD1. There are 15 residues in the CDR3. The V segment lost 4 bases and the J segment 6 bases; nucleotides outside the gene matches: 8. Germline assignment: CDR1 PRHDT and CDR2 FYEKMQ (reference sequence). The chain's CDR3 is CASSSRDRGRGEQYF. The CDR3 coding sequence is TGTGCCAGCAGCTCCCGGGACAGGGGGAGGGGCGAGCAGTACTTC.

The CDR3 is CASSPYLTSGGYEQYF. As DNA, the CDR3 is TGCGCCAGCAGCCCTTACCTGACTAGCGGGGGTTACGAGCAGTACTTC. The chain links TRBV4-1 to TRBJ2-5; 12 bases are a match to TRBD2. With the DNA end fitting TRBJ2-7 better, the J assignment may be wrong. CDR1 is MGHRA and CDR2 is YSYEKL in the germline V gene. The CDR3 is 16 residues long.

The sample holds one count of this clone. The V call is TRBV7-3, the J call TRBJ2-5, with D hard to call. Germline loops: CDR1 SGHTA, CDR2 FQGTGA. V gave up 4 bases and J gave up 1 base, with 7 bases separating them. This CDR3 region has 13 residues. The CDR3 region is CASSYGSQETQYF. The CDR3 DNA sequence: TGTGCCAGCAGCTACGGGTCCCAAGAGACCCAGTACTTC.

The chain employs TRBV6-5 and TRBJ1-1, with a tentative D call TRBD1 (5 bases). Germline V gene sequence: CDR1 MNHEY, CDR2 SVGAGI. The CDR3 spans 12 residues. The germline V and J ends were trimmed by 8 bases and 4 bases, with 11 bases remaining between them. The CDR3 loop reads CASGGLSTEAFF. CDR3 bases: TGTGCCAGCGGGGGGTTGAGCACTGAAGCTTTCTTT.

CDR3 sequence reads: CAISESGQGGYEQYF. The CDR3, as DNA: TGTGCCATCAGTGAGTCGGGGCAAGGGGGTTACGAGCAGTACTTC. The chain is built from TRBV10-3 and TRBJ2-7; a possible D gene is TRBD1 (6 bases). Germline CDR1 ENHRY, CDR2 SYGVKD. The CDR3 length is 15 residues. V gave up 0 bases and J gave up 4 bases, with 13 bases separating them.

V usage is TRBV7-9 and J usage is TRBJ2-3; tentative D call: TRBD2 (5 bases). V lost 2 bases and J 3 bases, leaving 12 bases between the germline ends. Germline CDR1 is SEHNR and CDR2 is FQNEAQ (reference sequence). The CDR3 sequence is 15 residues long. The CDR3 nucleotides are TGTGCCAGCAGCTTACTCCGGGGTCAAACAGATACGCAGTATTTT. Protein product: CASSLLRGQTDTQYF.

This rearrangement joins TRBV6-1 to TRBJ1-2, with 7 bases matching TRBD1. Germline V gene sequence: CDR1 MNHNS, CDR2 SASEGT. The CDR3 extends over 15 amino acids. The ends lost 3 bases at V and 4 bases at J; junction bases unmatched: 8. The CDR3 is CASSEHRGLGYGYTF. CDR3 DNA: TGTGCCAGCAGTGAGCACAGGGGATTGGGCTATGGCTACACCTTC.

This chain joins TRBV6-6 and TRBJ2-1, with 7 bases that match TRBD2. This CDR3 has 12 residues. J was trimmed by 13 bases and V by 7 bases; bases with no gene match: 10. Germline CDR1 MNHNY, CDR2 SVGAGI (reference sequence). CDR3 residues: CASTDSRDYQFF. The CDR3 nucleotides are TGTGCCAGCACCGATAGCCGGGACTACCAGTTCTTC.

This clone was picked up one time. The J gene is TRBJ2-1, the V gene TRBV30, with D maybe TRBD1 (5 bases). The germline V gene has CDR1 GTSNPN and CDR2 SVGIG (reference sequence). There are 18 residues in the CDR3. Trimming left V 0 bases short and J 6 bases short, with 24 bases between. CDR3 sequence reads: CAWSVAPQRVAGINEQFF. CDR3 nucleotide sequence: TGTGCCTGGAGTGTGGCACCCCAAAGGGTGGCAGGGATCAATGAGCAGTTCTTC.

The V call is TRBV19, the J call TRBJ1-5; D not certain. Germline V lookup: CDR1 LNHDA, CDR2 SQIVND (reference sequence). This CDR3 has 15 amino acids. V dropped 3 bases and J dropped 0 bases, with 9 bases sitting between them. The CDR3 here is CASSMFLYSNQPQHF. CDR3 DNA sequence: TGTGCCAGTAGTATGTTCCTATATAGCAATCAGCCCCAGCATTTT.

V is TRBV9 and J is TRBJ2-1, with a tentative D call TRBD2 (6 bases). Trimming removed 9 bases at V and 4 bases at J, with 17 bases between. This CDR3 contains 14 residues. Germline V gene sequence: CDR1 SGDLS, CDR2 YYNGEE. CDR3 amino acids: CATKPGLKYNEQFF. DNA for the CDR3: TGTGCCACCAAACCGGGACTGAAGTACAATGAGCAGTTCTTC.

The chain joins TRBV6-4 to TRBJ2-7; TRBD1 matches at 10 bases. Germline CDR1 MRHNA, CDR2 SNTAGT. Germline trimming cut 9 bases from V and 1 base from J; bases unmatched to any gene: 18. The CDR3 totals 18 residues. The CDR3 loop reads CARKAGTGENRRSYEQYF. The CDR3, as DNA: TGTGCCAGAAAGGCAGGGACAGGGGAAAATAGAAGATCCTACGAGCAGTACTTC.

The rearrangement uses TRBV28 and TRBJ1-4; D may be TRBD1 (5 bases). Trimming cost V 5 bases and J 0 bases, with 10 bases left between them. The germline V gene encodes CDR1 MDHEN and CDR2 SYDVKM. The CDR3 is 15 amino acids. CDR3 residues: CASSAQGATNEKLFF. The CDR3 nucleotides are TGTGCCAGCAGTGCGCAGGGTGCAACTAATGAAAAACTGTTTTTT.

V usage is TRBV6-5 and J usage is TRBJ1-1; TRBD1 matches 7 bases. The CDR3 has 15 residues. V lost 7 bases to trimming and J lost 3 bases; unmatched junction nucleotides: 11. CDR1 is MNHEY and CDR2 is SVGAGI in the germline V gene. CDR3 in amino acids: CASTLSGGLDTEAFF. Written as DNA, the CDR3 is TGTGCCAGCACGTTATCAGGGGGGTTAGACACTGAAGCTTTCTTT.

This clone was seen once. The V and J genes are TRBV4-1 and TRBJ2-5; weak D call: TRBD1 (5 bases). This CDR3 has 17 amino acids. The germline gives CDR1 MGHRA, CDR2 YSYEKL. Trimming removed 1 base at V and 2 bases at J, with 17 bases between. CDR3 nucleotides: TGCGCCAGCAGCCAAGGTGGGGTTGGGAAGGGGCAAGAGACCCAGTACTTC. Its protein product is CASSQGGVGKGQETQYF.

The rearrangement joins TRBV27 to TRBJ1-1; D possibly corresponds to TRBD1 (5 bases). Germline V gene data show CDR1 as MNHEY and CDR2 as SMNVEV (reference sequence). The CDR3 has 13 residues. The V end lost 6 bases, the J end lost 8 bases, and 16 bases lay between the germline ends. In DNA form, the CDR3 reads TGTGCCAGCAGCCCGGGAGGGGCCGGAGAAGCTTTCTTT. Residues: CASSPGGAGEAFF.

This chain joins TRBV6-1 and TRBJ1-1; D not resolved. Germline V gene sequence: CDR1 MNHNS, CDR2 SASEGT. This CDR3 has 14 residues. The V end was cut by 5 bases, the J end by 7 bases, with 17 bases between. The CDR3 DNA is TGTGCCAGCAGTCCCCTGCCCCAAACATTTGAAGCTTTCTTT. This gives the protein CASSPLPQTFEAFF.

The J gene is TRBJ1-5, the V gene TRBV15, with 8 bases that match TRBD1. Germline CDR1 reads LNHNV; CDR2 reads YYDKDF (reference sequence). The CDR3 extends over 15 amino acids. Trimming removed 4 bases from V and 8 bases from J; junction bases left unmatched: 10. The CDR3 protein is CATSTGTGQGEPQHF. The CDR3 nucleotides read TGTGCCACCAGCACCGGGACAGGCCAGGGGGAGCCCCAGCATTTT.